This note documents a single TCR beta chain sequence. Other DNA sequences in this sample translate to the same CDR3. Profiled with immunoSEQ multiplex PCR; TCRdb holds only in-frame clones, not every one. The table has around 2.5 million clones, 93% seen once. The V end was cut by 7 bases, the J end by 7 bases, with 17 bases between. The CDR3 sequence is 14 residues long. Germline V gives CDR1 MDHEN, CDR2 SYDVKM. The data were obtained in a study of shared clonotypes between healthy human individuals. This clonotype originated in a young man in good health. Some clones in this sample may be carry-over from other donors' samples. The chain has TRBV28 and TRBJ1-5, with D tentatively TRBD1 (6 bases). Sample: naive CD4+ T cells from PBMCs. The subset is: CD45RA+ positively selected. CDR3 sequence: CASISGGGNQPQHF. DNA for the CDR3: TGTGCCAGCATCTCTGGAGGGGGAAACCAGCCCCAGCATTTT.